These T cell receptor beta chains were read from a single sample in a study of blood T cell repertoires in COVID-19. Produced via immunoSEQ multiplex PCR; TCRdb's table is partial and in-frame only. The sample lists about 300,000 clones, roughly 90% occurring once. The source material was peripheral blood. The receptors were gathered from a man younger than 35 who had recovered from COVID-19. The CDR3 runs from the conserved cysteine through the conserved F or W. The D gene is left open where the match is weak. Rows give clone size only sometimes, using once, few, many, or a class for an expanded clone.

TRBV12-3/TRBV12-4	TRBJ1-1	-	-	CASRGGLNTEAFF	TGTGCCAGCAGGGGAGGCCTGAACACTGAAGCTTTCTTT
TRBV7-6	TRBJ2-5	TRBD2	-	CASTSVGGSETQYF	TGTGCCAGCACCTCAGTCGGGGGGTCAGAGACCCAGTACTTC
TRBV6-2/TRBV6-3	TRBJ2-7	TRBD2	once	CASSRGTSGVSSYEQYF	TGTGCCAGCAGCCGCGGGACTAGCGGGGTAAGCTCCTACGAGCAGTACTTC
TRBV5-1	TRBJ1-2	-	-	CASSSIPGGDANYGYTF	TGCGCCAGCAGCTCCATTCCGGGAGGGGATGCTAACTATGGCTACACCTTC
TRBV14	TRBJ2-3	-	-	CASSRSGTSTDTQYF	TGTGCCAGCAGCCGCTCGGGAACTAGCACAGATACGCAGTATTTT
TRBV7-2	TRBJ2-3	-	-	CASSLGARWSTDTQYF	TGTGCCAGCAGCTTAGGGGCCAGGTGGAGCACAGATACGCAGTATTTT
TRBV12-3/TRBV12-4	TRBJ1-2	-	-	CASRDSLNYGYTF	TGTGCCAGCAGGGACAGTCTTAACTATGGCTACACCTTC
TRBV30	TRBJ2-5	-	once	CAWNRAGAPGETQYF	TGTGCCTGGAACAGAGCGGGTGCGCCCGGGGAGACCCAGTACTTC
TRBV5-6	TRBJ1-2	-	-	CASSLLRTVGGYTF	TGTGCCAGCAGCCTACTCCGGACAGTGGGTGGCTACACCTTC
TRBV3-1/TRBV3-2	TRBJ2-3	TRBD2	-	CASSPGTSGSADTQYF	TGTGCCAGCAGCCCGGGGACTAGCGGGAGCGCAGATACGCAGTATTTT
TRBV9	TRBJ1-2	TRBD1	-	CASSATGGIYGYTF	TGTGCCAGCAGCGCGACAGGGGGAATCTATGGCTACACCTTC
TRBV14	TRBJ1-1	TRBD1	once	CASSQGQGAGTEAFF	TGTGCCAGCAGCCAAGGCCAGGGGGCAGGCACTGAAGCTTTCTTT
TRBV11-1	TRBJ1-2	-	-	CASSLAAPTYGYTF	TGTGCCAGCAGCTTAGCGGCCCCAACCTATGGCTACACCTTC
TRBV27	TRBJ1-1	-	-	CASSLTARGLGGMNTEAFF	TGTGCCAGCAGTTTAACGGCGCGGGGGCTTGGCGGTATGAACACTGAAGCTTTCTTT
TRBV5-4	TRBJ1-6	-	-	CASSLRTEPNSPLHF	TGTGCCAGCAGCTTGAGGACAGAACCCAATTCACCCCTCCACTTT
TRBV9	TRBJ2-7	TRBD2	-	CASNRNGLADDHEQYF	TGTGCCAGCAATCGAAACGGCCTAGCGGACGACCACGAGCAGTACTTC
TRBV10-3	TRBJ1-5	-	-	CAISGVGASNQPQHF	TGTGCCATCAGTGGGGTGGGAGCGAGCAATCAGCCCCAGCATTTT
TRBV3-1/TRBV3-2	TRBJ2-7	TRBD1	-	CASRRTGGSYEQYF	TGTGCCAGCAGGAGGACAGGAGGCTCCTACGAGCAGTACTTC
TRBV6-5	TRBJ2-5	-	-	CASSLDRKTQYF	TGTGCCAGCAGTTTGGACAGAAAGACCCAGTACTTC
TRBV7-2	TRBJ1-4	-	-	CASSLEVSQNEKLFF	TGTGCCAGCAGCTTAGAAGTGTCCCAGAATGAAAAACTGTTTTTT
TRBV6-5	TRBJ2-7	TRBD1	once	CASSLGQDGFYEQYF	TGTGCCAGCAGTTTGGGACAGGACGGTTTTTACGAGCAGTACTTC
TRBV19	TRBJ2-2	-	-	CASNRGANTGELFF	TGTGCCAGTAATAGAGGAGCGAACACCGGGGAGCTGTTTTTT
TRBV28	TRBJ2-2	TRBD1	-	CASTTGGTGELFF	TGTGCCAGCACAACAGGGGGAACCGGGGAGCTGTTTTTT
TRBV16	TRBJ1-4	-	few	CASSQGATTNEKLFF	TGTGCCAGCAGCCAGGGAGCAACAACTAATGAAAAACTGTTTTTT
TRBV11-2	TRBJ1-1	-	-	CASSQGPGTEAFF	TGTGCCAGCAGCCAAGGACCGGGGACTGAGGCTTTCTTT
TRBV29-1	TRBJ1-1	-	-	CSVEGEFMNTEAFF	TGCAGCGTTGAAGGCGAGTTCATGAACACTGAAGCTTTCTTT
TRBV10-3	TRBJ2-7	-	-	CAISEGQSRYEQYF	TGTGCCATCAGTGAAGGACAGTCCCGCTACGAGCAGTACTTC
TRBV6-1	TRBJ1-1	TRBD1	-	CASSAWTGGGGTEAFF	TGTGCCAGCAGTGCATGGACAGGGGGCGGAGGGACTGAAGCTTTCTTT
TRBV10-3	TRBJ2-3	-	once	CAISGGHPSTDTQYF	TGTGCCATCAGTGGAGGACATCCCAGCACAGATACGCAGTATTTT
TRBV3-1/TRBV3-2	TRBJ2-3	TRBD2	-	CASSAPLAGGPADTQYF	TGTGCCAGCAGCGCCCCACTAGCGGGGGGGCCGGCAGATACGCAGTATTTT
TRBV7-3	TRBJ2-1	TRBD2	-	CASSFSLAGEVEQFF	TGTGCCAGCAGCTTTAGCCTAGCGGGGGAGGTAGAGCAGTTCTTC
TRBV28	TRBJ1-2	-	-	CASSPPGGYTF	TGTGCCAGCAGTCCCCCAGGGGGCTACACCTTC
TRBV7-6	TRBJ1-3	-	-	CASSFAPDSSGNTIYF	TGTGCCAGCAGCTTTGCCCCTGACAGCTCTGGAAACACCATATATTTT
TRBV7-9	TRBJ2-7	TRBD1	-	CASSGGQGPSYEQYF	TGTGCCAGCAGCGGGGGACAGGGGCCCTCCTACGAGCAGTACTTC
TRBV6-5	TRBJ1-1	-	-	CASSYPGNTEAFF	TGTGCCAGCAGTTACCCCGGGAACACTGAAGCTTTCTTT
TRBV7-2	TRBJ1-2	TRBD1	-	CASSFTGGDYGYTF	TGTGCCAGCAGTTTTACAGGGGGGGACTATGGCTACACCTTC
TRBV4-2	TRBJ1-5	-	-	CASSHATWGEGGNQPQHF	TGTGCCAGCAGCCACGCTACCTGGGGGGAAGGGGGCAATCAGCCCCAGCATTTT
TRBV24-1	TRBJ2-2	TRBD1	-	CATSDDRVNTGELFF	TGTGCCACCAGTGACGACAGGGTGAACACCGGGGAGCTGTTTTTT
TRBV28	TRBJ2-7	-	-	CASNRVPYEQYF	TGTGCCAGCAACCGGGTTCCCTACGAGCAGTACTTC
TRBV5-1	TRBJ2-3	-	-	CASARDLDTDTQYF	TGCGCCAGCGCGAGGGATTTGGACACAGATACGCAGTATTTT
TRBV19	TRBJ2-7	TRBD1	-	CASSRATGTGLYEQYF	TGTGCCAGTAGTAGAGCTACCGGGACAGGGCTTTACGAGCAGTACTTC
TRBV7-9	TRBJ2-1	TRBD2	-	CASSPGTSGSNEQFF	TGTGCCAGCAGCCCTGGGACTAGCGGGAGCAATGAGCAGTTCTTC
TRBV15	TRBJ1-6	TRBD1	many	CATSRDSNTGTGVSPLHF	TGTGCCACCAGCAGAGACAGCAATACCGGGACAGGGGTGTCACCCCTCCACTTT
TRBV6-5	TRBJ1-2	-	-	CASMKQGRGYTF	TGTGCCAGCATGAAACAGGGACGTGGCTACACCTTC
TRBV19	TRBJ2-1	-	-	CASTRGENNYNEQFF	TGTGCCAGTACTCGCGGGGAAAATAACTACAATGAGCAGTTCTTC
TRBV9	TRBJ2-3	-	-	CASSSAGTRGTDTQYF	TGTGCCAGCAGCTCGGCCGGGACCCGGGGGACAGATACGCAGTATTTT
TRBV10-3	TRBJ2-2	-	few	CAISEFTSWRLPNTGELFF	TGTGCCATCAGTGAGTTCACCTCTTGGCGACTTCCAAACACCGGGGAGCTGTTTTTT
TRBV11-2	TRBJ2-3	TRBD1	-	CASSLGTGVDTQYF	TGTGCCAGCAGCTTAGGGACAGGGGTAGATACGCAGTATTTT
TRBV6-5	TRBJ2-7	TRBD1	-	CASSYLGQSYEQYF	TGTGCCAGCAGTTACCTGGGACAGTCTTACGAGCAGTACTTC
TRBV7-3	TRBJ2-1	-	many	CASSLGPAWNEQFF	TGTGCCAGCAGCTTAGGCCCCGCCTGGAATGAGCAGTTCTTC
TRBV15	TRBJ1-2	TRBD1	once	CATSVTGAYGYTF	TGTGCCACCAGCGTCACAGGGGCCTATGGCTACACCTTC
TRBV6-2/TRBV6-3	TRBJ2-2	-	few	CASSYGPGELFF	TGTGCCAGCAGTTATGGGCCCGGGGAGCTGTTTTTT
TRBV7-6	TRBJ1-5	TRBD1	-	CASSQDRNQPQHF	TGTGCCAGCAGCCAGGACAGGAATCAGCCCCAGCATTTT